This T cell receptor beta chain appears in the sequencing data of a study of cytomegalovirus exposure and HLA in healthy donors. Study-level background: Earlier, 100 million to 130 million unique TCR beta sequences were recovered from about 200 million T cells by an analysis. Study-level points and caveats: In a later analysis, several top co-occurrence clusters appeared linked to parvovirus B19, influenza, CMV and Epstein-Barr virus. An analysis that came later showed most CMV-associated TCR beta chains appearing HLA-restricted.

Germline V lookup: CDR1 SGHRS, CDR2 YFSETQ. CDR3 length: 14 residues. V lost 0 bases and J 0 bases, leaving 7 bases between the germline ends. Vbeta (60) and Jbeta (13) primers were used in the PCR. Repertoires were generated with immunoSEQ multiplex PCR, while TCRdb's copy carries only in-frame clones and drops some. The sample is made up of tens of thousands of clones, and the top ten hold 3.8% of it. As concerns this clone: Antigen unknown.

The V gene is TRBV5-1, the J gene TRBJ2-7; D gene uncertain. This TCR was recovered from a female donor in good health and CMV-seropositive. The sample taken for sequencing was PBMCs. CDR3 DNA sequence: TGCGCCAGCAGCTTGGCGCGGAGCTCCTACGAGCAGTACTTC. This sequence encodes CASSLARSSYEQYF.